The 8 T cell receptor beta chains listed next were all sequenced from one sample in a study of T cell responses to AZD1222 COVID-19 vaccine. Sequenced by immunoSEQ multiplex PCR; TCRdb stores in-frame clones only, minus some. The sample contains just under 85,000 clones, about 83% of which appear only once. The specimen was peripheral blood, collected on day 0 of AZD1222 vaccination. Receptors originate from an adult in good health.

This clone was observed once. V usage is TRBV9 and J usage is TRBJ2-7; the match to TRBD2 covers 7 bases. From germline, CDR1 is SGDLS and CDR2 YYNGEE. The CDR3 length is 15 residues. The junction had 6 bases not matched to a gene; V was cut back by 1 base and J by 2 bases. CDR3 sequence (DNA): TGTGCCAGCAGCGTATCTAGCGGCAATACCTACGAGCAGTACTTC. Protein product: CASSVSSGNTYEQYF.

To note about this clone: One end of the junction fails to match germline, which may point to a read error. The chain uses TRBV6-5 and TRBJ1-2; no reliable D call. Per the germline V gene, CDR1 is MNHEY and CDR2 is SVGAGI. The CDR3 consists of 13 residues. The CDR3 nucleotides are TGTGTCAGCAGTTACTCATCCGGGTATGGCTACACCTTC. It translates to CVSSYSSGYGYTF.

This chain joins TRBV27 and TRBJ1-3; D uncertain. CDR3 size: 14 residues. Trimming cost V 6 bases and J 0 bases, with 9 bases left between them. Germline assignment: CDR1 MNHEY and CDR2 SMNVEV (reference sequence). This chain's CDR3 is CASRRESSGNTIYF. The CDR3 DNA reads TGTGCCAGCAGACGGGAGAGCTCTGGAAACACCATATATTTT.

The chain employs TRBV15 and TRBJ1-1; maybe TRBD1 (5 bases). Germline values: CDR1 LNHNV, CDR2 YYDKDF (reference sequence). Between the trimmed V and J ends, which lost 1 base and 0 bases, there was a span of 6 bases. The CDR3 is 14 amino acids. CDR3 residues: CATSRAGMNTEAFF. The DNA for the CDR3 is TGTGCCACCAGCAGAGCAGGGATGAACACTGAAGCTTTCTTT.

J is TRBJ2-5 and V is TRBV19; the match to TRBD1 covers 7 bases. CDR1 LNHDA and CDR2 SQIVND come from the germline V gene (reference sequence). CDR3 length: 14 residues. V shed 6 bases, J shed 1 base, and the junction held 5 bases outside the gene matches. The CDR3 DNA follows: TGTGCCAGTAGCCGCGACAGGGCCCAAGAGACCCAGTACTTC. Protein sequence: CASSRDRAQETQYF.

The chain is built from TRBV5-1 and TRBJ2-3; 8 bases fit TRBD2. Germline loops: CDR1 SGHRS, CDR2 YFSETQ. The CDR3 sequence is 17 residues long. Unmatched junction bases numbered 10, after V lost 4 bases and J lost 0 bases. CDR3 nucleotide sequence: TGCGCCAGCAGCCCGGGGGTTACTAGCGGAAGCACAGATACGCAGTATTTT. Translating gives CASSPGVTSGSTDTQYF.

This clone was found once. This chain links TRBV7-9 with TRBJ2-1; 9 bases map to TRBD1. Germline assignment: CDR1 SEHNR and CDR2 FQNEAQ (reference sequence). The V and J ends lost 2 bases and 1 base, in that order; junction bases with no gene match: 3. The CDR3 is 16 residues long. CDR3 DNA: TGTGCCAGCAGCTTATATGGGACAGGGTCCTACAATGAGCAGTTCTTC. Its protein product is CASSLYGTGSYNEQFF.

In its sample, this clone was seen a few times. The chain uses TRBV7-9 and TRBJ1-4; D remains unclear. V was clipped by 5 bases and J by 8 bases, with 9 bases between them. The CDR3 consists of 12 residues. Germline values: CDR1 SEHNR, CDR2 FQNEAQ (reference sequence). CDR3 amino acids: CASSLHSEKLFF. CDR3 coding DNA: TGTGCCAGCAGCCTCCATAGCGAAAAACTGTTTTTT.